This T cell receptor (beta chain) was documented in a study of blood T cell repertoires in COVID-19. Turning to the study itself: Samples came from the United States, Italy and Spain, spanning acute and convalescent COVID-19. PBMCs, B-cell-depleted T cells, or T cells provided the cDNA or gDNA that made up the material.

Methods used by the authors: Scientists estimated how many nucleated cells there were by amplifying reference gene primers. Method: immunoSEQ multiplex PCR; TCRdb's copy keeps in-frame clones and lacks some. V and J calls plus clone size are reproduced from that table; the DNA served to infer D and trimming. The data hold fewer than 250,000 clones, with about 83% observed a single time. The CDR3 runs 18 residues. The V gene's germline CDR1 is SGHRS and CDR2 YFSETQ. Trimming stripped 2 bases from V and 4 bases from J, with 21 bases between. This receptor was identified in a woman between 45 and 65 years old with acute or convalescent COVID-19. V usage is TRBV5-1 and J usage is TRBJ2-2, with TRBD1 as a possible D gene (6 bases). The source material was peripheral blood. The CDR3 loop is CASSLGASGAIGTGELFF. CDR3 DNA: TGCGCCAGCAGCTTAGGAGCGTCAGGGGCGATTGGCACCGGGGAGCTGTTTTTT.